The 30 T cell receptor beta chains below come from one sample, sequenced in a study of blood T cell repertoires in COVID-19. Repertoires were generated with immunoSEQ multiplex PCR, while TCRdb's copy carries only in-frame clones and drops some. This table has 300,000 to 400,000 clones, roughly 90% appearing once. Material for sequencing was PBMCs or T cells enriched from blood (not recorded which). Source of these receptors: a woman aged 25 to 39 with acute COVID-19.

This chain uses TRBV5-6 with TRBJ2-7, with 8 nucleotides matching TRBD1. Per germline, CDR1 SGHDT and CDR2 YYEEEE. The junction had 7 bases not matched to a gene; V was cut back by 2 bases and J by 3 bases. The CDR3 is 15 residues long. CDR3 DNA: TGTGCCAGCAGCTTAGGGGGACAGGCAAGCTACGAGCAGTACTTC. This sequence encodes CASSLGGQASYEQYF.

The rearrangement joins TRBV3-1 (or the pseudogene TRBV3-2) to TRBJ1-1; a weak D match, TRBD1 (5 bases). Trimming pared 4 bases from V and 4 bases from J, leaving 13 bases between. Germline V CDR1 and CDR2: LGHDT, YNNKEL (reference sequence). The CDR3 loop spans 14 amino acids. In nucleotides, the CDR3 is TGTGCCAGCAGCCCCAACGGAGGGGCCACTGAAGCTTTCTTT. It is translated as CASSPNGGATEAFF.

CDR3 sequence: CASSSSDYGELFF. CDR3 in DNA: TGTGCCAGCAGTTCCTCGGACTACGGGGAGCTGTTTTTT. The V and J genes are TRBV6-2 or TRBV6-3 and TRBJ2-2; tentative D call: TRBD2 (6 bases). The CDR3 extends over 13 amino acids. Germline CDR1 reads MNHEY; CDR2 reads SVGEGT. Trimming removed 4 bases from V and 7 bases from J, with 10 bases in between.

The table lists this clone with a count of one. The chain couples TRBV5-1 to TRBJ2-7; D is unresolved. Germline V CDR1 and CDR2: SGHRS, YFSETQ. The V end lost 4 bases, the J end lost 6 bases, and 20 bases lay between the germline ends. The CDR3 runs to 15 residues. This CDR3 reads CASSLPRVPTGEQYF. As DNA, the CDR3 is TGCGCCAGCAGCCTCCCCCGCGTCCCGACGGGCGAGCAGTACTTC. The full variable domain, completed using reference TRBV5-1 and TRBJ2-7, is KAGVTQTPRYLIKTRGQQVTLSCSPISGHRSVSWYQQTPGQGLQFLFEYFSETQRNKGNFPGRFSGRQFSNSRSEMNVSTLELGDSALYLCASSLPRVPTGEQYFGPGTRLTVT.

This clone was detected only once. The sample has other DNA sequences that encode this CDR3 too. This chain joins TRBV5-6 and TRBJ1-2; TRBD1 agrees at 8 bases. Germline-derived CDR1 and CDR2 are SGHDT and YYEEEE. V lost 0 bases, J lost 4 bases, and 2 bases stayed unmatched. The CDR3 is 14 amino acids. CDR3 in DNA: TGTGCCAGCAGCTTGGGTGACAGGGGCTATGGCTACACCTTC. Translated: CASSLGDRGYGYTF.

The chain combines TRBV6-1 with TRBJ1-4, with a possible D match to TRBD1 (5 bases). V gave up 0 bases and J gave up 8 bases, with 13 bases separating them. Germline V lookup: CDR1 MNHNS, CDR2 SASEGT. This CDR3 contains 15 residues. The CDR3 nucleotides are TGTGCCAGCAGTGAAGCTTGGGGCGTTAGGGAAAAACTGTTTTTT. It codes for CASSEAWGVREKLFF.

The rearrangement uses TRBV6-1 and TRBJ1-1; D is unclear. This CDR3 has 13 amino acids. Germline V gene sequence: CDR1 MNHNS, CDR2 SASEGT. Trimming shortened V by 2 bases and J by 5 bases, and 9 bases separated the two germline ends. CDR3 sequence reads: CASSETLRTEAFF. CDR3 coding DNA: TGTGCCAGCAGTGAAACCCTCAGGACTGAAGCTTTCTTT.

This clone was picked up a small number of times. The CDR3 sequence: CASSSTGGDGYTF. CDR3 coding DNA: TGTGCCAGCAGCTCTACAGGGGGGGATGGCTACACCTTC. The chain couples TRBV7-2 to TRBJ1-2, with TRBD1 identical over 8 bases. CDR1 is SGHTA, CDR2 FQGNSA, per germline. V shed 4 bases and J 6 bases; nucleotides not matched to a gene: 4. This CDR3 is 13 amino acids long.

This rearrangement joins TRBV5-4 to TRBJ1-1, with 9 bases that match TRBD1. The length of the CDR3 is 16 residues. The V segment lost 1 base and the J segment 1 base; nucleotides outside the gene matches: 5. Germline lookup yields CDR1 SGHNT and CDR2 YYREEE (reference sequence). The CDR3 region has the DNA TGTGCCAGCAGCTTGCGACCGGGACAGGGGAACACTGAAGCTTTCTTT. It encodes CASSLRPGQGNTEAFF.

CDR3 in DNA: TGTGCCAGCAGGCCCCAGGGGCAGTCGAACACTGAAGCTTTCTTT. Its translation: CASRPQGQSNTEAFF. The chain joins TRBV9 to TRBJ1-1, with a weak D call TRBD1 (6 bases). Germline V lookup: CDR1 SGDLS, CDR2 YYNGEE. Trimming cost V 5 bases and J 1 base, with 15 bases left between them. The CDR3 extends over 15 amino acids. The whole variable domain, filled in from reference TRBV9 and TRBJ1-1, reads DSGVTQTPKHLITATGQRVTLRCSPRSGDLSVYWYQQSLDQGLQFLIQYYNGEERAKGNILERFSAQQFPDLHSELNLSSLELGDSALYFCASRPQGQSNTEAFFGQGTRLTVV.

V usage is TRBV18 and J usage is TRBJ1-3, with D possibly TRBD1 on 5 matching bases. V dropped 3 bases and J dropped 0 bases, with 18 bases sitting between them. Per germline, CDR1 KGHSH and CDR2 LQKENI. This CDR3 spans 18 amino acids. The CDR3 loop reads CASSPLQPRADSGNTIYF. The CDR3 coding sequence is TGTGCCAGCTCACCTCTACAGCCCAGGGCCGACTCTGGAAACACCATATATTTT.

This chain links TRBV5-1 with TRBJ2-1; D may be TRBD2 (6 bases). The V gene's germline CDR1 is SGHRS and CDR2 YFSETQ. The CDR3 runs to 15 residues. V was clipped by 1 base and J by 6 bases, with 14 bases between them. CDR3 DNA: TGCGCCAGCAGCTTGACGACTAGACCCTTCAATGAGCAGTTCTTC. It translates to CASSLTTRPFNEQFF.

The chain recombines TRBV10-1 with TRBJ1-1, with a weak D call TRBD1 (5 bases). There are 14 residues in the CDR3. Germline V gene sequence: CDR1 WNHNN, CDR2 SYGVQD (reference sequence). Trimming took off 2 bases at V and 4 bases at J, with 11 bases between the two ends. CDR3 sequence (DNA): TGCGCCAGCAGTGAGGCGGCGGGGGGCACTGAAGCTTTCTTT. Encoded protein: CASSEAAGGTEAFF.

Only a few counts were recorded for this clone. V gene TRBV27 combines with J gene TRBJ2-7; D call uncertain. Trimming stripped 6 bases from V and 0 bases from J, with 21 bases between. Germline CDR1 MNHEY, CDR2 SMNVEV (reference sequence). The CDR3 has 17 residues. CDR3 sequence reads: CASSPFTSDFLSYEQYF. The CDR3 bases are TGTGCCAGCAGCCCCTTTACAAGCGATTTTCTCTCCTACGAGCAGTACTTC.

J is TRBJ1-1 and V is TRBV4-3; TRBD1 agrees at 9 bases. This CDR3 comprises 16 residues. The trim removed 0 bases at V and 8 bases at J, leaving 10 bases unmatched. Germline-derived CDR1 and CDR2 are LGHNA and YSLEER. Written as DNA, the CDR3 is TGCGCCAGCAGCCAAGACGAGACAGGGGGAATTAAGGAAGCTTTCTTT. This encodes CASSQDETGGIKEAFF.

This clone showed up just a few times. The chain uses TRBV5-1 and TRBJ1-2; D unresolved. The CDR3 is made up of 14 amino acids. With 7 bases removed from V and 2 bases from J, the gap between germline ends came to 15 bases. In germline, CDR1 is SGHRS, CDR2 YFSETQ. CDR3 sequence reads: CASAPGGANYGYTF. The CDR3 DNA follows: TGCGCCAGCGCCCCGGGAGGTGCGAACTATGGCTACACCTTC.

In this sample, this clone turned up a few times. This CDR3 is CASSLLDGQGENYGYTF. For the CDR3, the DNA is TGTGCCAGCAGCTTGTTGGACGGTCAGGGGGAGAACTATGGCTACACCTTC. The V and J genes are TRBV5-5 and TRBJ1-2; 7 bases match TRBD1. Germline-derived CDR1 and CDR2 are SGHKS and YYEKEE (reference sequence). V shed 1 base, J shed 2 bases, and the junction held 11 bases outside the gene matches. The CDR3 is made up of 17 amino acids.

The rearrangement links TRBV19 to TRBJ1-2; 9 positions match TRBD1. V trimming: 1 base; J trimming: 6 bases; junction bases outside the gene matches: 9. Germline V gene lookup returns CDR1 LNHDA and CDR2 SQIVND (reference sequence). CDR3 size: 16 residues. CDR3 bases: TGTGCCAGTAGTATAGGGGGCACAGGGGGCTGGAATGGCTACACCTTC. Translated, it gives CASSIGGTGGWNGYTF. Based on the CDR3 plus reference TRBV19 and TRBJ1-2, the full variable domain is DGGITQSPKYLFRKEGQNVTLSCEQNLNHDAMYWYRQDPGQGLRLIYYSQIVNDFQKGDIAEGYSVSREKKESFPLTVTSAQKNPTAFYLCASSIGGTGGWNGYTFGSGTRLTVV.

This clone showed up just once. This chain connects TRBV18 to TRBJ1-1; weak D call: TRBD1 (5 bases). This CDR3 is 17 amino acids long. With 3 bases removed from V and 6 bases from J, the gap between germline ends came to 23 bases. CDR1 KGHSH and CDR2 LQKENI come from the germline V gene. CDR3 DNA sequence: TGTGCCAGCTCACCTAATCTTCAGGGCGGGAGATGGTCTGAAGCTTTCTTT. Protein: CASSPNLQGGRWSEAFF.

The chain carries TRBV3-1 (or the pseudogene TRBV3-2) and TRBJ1-2, with a possible D match to TRBD1 (6 bases). Germline V gene lookup returns CDR1 LGHDT and CDR2 YNNKEL (reference sequence). This CDR3 is 10 amino acids long. The CDR3 reads CNLYSQGFTF. CDR3 coding DNA: TGTAATCTTTACTCACAGGGTTTCACCTTC.

The gene calls are TRBV18 and TRBJ1-1; the D gene is possibly TRBD1 (5 bases). Per the germline V gene, CDR1 is KGHSH and CDR2 is LQKENI. The CDR3 has 16 residues. Trimming took off 0 bases at V and 1 base at J, with 12 bases between the two ends. CDR3 sequence reads: CASSPPGLEQNTEAFF. The CDR3 DNA reads as TGTGCCAGCTCACCACCGGGGCTGGAGCAGAACACTGAAGCTTTCTTT.

This clone came up a few times. The chain employs TRBV5-6 and TRBJ2-7; 11 nucleotides agree with TRBD2. After removal of 1 base from V and 3 bases from J, the junction contained 3 bases not matched to a gene. The CDR3 loop spans 15 amino acids. Per the germline V gene, CDR1 is SGHDT and CDR2 is YYEEEE. The DNA for the CDR3 is TGTGCCAGCAGCTTGTTAACTAGCGGGGGCTACGAGCAGTACTTC. Its translation is CASSLLTSGGYEQYF. Variable domain in full (rest from reference TRBV5-6 and TRBJ2-7): DAGVTQSPTHLIKTRGQQVTLRCSPKSGHDTVSWYQQALGQGPQFIFQYYEEEERQRGNFPDRFSGHQFPNYSSELNVNALLLGDSALYLCASSLLTSGGYEQYFGPGTRLTVT.

This chain connects TRBV29-1 to TRBJ2-1, with D maybe TRBD1 (5 bases). The V gene's germline CDR1 is SQVTM and CDR2 ANQGSEA. The V end was cut by 4 bases, the J end by 9 bases, with 13 bases between. The CDR3 contains 12 residues. The chain's CDR3 is CSVGQGRGEQFF. The CDR3 DNA is TGCAGCGTTGGGCAGGGAAGGGGTGAGCAGTTCTTC.

The chain recombines TRBV7-2 with TRBJ1-2, with D uncertain. The V gene lost 1 base and the J gene lost 3 bases, with 9 bases spanning the gap. Germline loops: CDR1 SGHTA, CDR2 FQGNSA. The length of the CDR3 is 14 residues. The CDR3 DNA sequence: TGTGCCAGCAGCTTAGGTATAGACTACTATGGCTACACCTTC. Translated: CASSLGIDYYGYTF.

This chain joins TRBV23-1 and TRBJ1-1, with TRBD1 identical over 9 bases. TRBV23-1 is recorded as an ORF, its role being uncertain. V lost 2 bases to trimming and J lost 1 base; unmatched junction nucleotides: 8. The CDR3 is made up of 17 amino acids. The CDR3 DNA is TGCGCCAGCAGTCAAAAAGGGACAGGGCCTACGAACACTGAAGCTTTCTTT. Protein sequence: CASSQKGTGPTNTEAFF.

The genes are TRBV27 and TRBJ2-1; TRBD2 matches 9 bases. The V and J ends lost 4 bases and 8 bases, in that order; junction bases with no gene match: 12. CDR1 is MNHEY, CDR2 SMNVEV, per germline (reference sequence). This CDR3 is built from 16 residues. CDR3 DNA sequence: TGTGCCAGCAGTTCACCTAGCGGGGTCATAGGGGATGAGCAGTTCTTC. As protein: CASSSPSGVIGDEQFF.

This chain links TRBV11-3 with TRBJ2-7; D is perhaps TRBD2 (7 bases). Per germline, CDR1 SGHNT and CDR2 YENEEA. Between the trimmed V and J ends, which lost 4 bases and 2 bases, there was a span of 15 bases. The length of the CDR3 is 15 residues. CDR3 bases: TGTGCCAGCAGCTCGGGGCGGGGGCCCCCCTACGAGCAGTACTTC. Encoded protein: CASSSGRGPPYEQYF.

The CDR3 spells CASSRRGATGDSYGYTF. The CDR3 DNA reads as TGTGCCAGCAGCCGTCGCGGAGCGACAGGGGATAGCTATGGCTACACCTTC. The chain carries TRBV14 and TRBJ1-2, with 8 bases matching TRBD1. After removal of 4 bases from V and 4 bases from J, the junction contained 14 bases not matched to a gene. CDR1 and CDR2 (germline): SGHDN, FVKESK. CDR3 length: 17 residues.

Comment on this clone: One junction end does not reproduce the germline sequence, and a read error may be involved. The chain couples TRBV2 to TRBJ1-6, with 7 bases matching TRBD1. The CDR3 is made up of 15 amino acids. CDR1 and CDR2 (germline): SNHLY, FYNNEI. The CDR3 protein is CASIRDSSYNLPLHF. Here the CDR3 DNA reads TGTGCCAGCATAAGGGACAGCTCCTATAATTTACCCCTCCACTTT.

The chain has TRBV24-1 and TRBJ2-1; 9 positions match TRBD1. The CDR3 runs to 15 residues. Germline V gene sequence: CDR1 KGHDR, CDR2 SFDVKD. The J segment lost 6 bases and the V segment lost 9 bases, leaving 11 bases of the junction unmatched. CDR3 bases: TGTGCCACCGCCAACAGGGGGCTCTCAGGCAATGAGCAGTTCTTC. Its protein is CATANRGLSGNEQFF.